The present T cell receptor beta chain was sequenced within a study of shared clonotypes between healthy human individuals. The overall study: Aged 18 to 49, the donors were a couple of women and three men. Findings and limits, study-wide: Generally, naive subsets (rather than memory subsets) showed larger estimated richness.

Per the original data handling: ImmunoSEQ only sent back junction sequences with no quality scores, so filtering was done differently. The repertoire was sequenced with immunoSEQ multiplex PCR; TCRdb's copy has only in-frame clones and lacks some. The DNA gave D and trimming, while V, J and clone size come from that table. The data contain approximately 980,000 clones, 70% to 85% of them singletons. Germline V gives CDR1 SGHRS, CDR2 YFSETQ. The CDR3 is 14 residues long. V gave up 0 bases and J gave up 2 bases, with 7 bases separating them. As to this clone: Its antigen is unidentified. Distinct nucleotide sequences in the sample also encode this CDR3.

This TCR was recovered from a man younger than 35 in good health. The rearrangement links TRBV5-1 to TRBJ2-3; no clear D. Sequencing used memory CD4+ T cells sorted from blood. Subset specified: CD45RA-negative fraction. CDR3 in DNA: TGCGCCAGCAGCTTGGGAGGTCCCACAGATACGCAGTATTTT. It yields the protein CASSLGGPTDTQYF.